Presented here are 11 T cell receptor beta chains from one specimen sequenced in a study of T-cell reconstitution after alpha-beta-depleted transplantation in children (dated by TCRdb to about 2016). The treatment or condition label for this specimen denotes: allogeneic hematopoietic cell transplantation with graft depleted of TCRalphabeta T cells and CD19 B cells. Library method: PCR. Reads for this sample came from an Illumina HiSeq 2500. To normalize quantification of the TCRbeta repertoire, the TCR libraries were built with molecular barcoding that relied on unique molecular identifiers. Using fastp at Q25 and MiXCR, TCRdb reprocessed the public reads and kept productive beta chains. One record per CDR3 amino acid sequence lists the most common genes and DNA. The table for this sample lists around 500,000 distinct CDR3 sequences; 23% of them were counted only once. In total, the top ten clones hold 14% of the sample.

The material was PBMCs, mostly from graft donor cells, obtained 360 days after TCRalphabeta/CD19-depleted stem cell transplant. The source of these receptors is a boy younger than two who had a stem cell transplant for acute myeloid leukemia, so the T cells may come from the graft donor.

Many counts were recorded for this clonotype. The chain links TRBV6-6 to TRBJ2-2; D uncertain. Deletions cut 0 bases from V and 8 bases from J, with 7 bases between. Germline V gives CDR1 MNHNY, CDR2 SVGAGI (reference sequence). CDR3 size: 13 residues. DNA for the CDR3: TGTGCCAGCAGTTACTCGGACCCAGGGGAGCTGTTTTTT. Encoded protein: CASSYSDPGELFF.

This clonotype has just a few counts. The V gene is TRBV28, the J gene TRBJ2-5; D is unclear. Germline V gene data show CDR1 as MDHEN and CDR2 as SYDVKM. Deletions cut 2 bases from V and 0 bases from J, with 7 bases between. CDR3 length: 14 amino acids. The CDR3 DNA reads TGTGCCAGCAGTTTAACGACCTACCAAGAGACCCAGTACTTC. It yields the protein CASSLTTYQETQYF. Full variable domain (remainder filled in from reference TRBV28 and TRBJ2-5): DVKVTQSSRYLVKRTGEKVFLECVQDMDHENMFWYRQDPGLGLRLIYFSYDVKMKEKGDIPEGYSVSREKKERFSLILESASTNQTSMYLCASSLTTYQETQYFGPGTRLLVL.

This clonotype was counted many times. The chain links TRBV29-1 to TRBJ2-1; 7 positions match TRBD1. V lost 1 base and J lost 5; bases outside the gene matches: 5. CDR1 SQVTM and CDR2 ANQGSEA come from the germline V gene. The CDR3 sequence is 14 residues long. CDR3 amino acids: CSVEVTGPHNEQFF. The CDR3 nucleotides read TGCAGCGTTGAAGTGACAGGGCCACACAATGAGCAGTTCTTC.

This sequence joins TRBV10-3 and TRBJ1-2; a weak D match, TRBD1 (5 bases). The V gene's germline CDR1 is ENHRY and CDR2 SYGVKD. Trimming cost V 2 bases and J 4 bases, with 8 bases left between them. The CDR3 has 13 amino acids. CDR3 DNA: TGTGCCATCAGTGAGGTGCAGGGCTATGGCTACACCTTC. Translated: CAISEVQGYGYTF.

This clonotype showed up just once. V usage is TRBV7-8 and J usage is TRBJ1-5, with D unclear. The CDR3 sequence is 14 residues long. Germline lookup yields CDR1 SGHVS and CDR2 FQNEAQ. Trimming removed 4 bases at V and 0 bases at J, with 7 bases between. This CDR3 is CASSSLPSNQPQHF. CDR3 DNA sequence: TGTGCCAGCAGCTCTCTTCCTAGCAATCAGCCCCAGCATTTT.

This clonotype was counted between two and nine times. This chain uses TRBV12-3 or TRBV12-4 with TRBJ2-6; possibly TRBD1 for D (6 bases). Trimming cost V 5 bases and J 0 bases, with 17 bases left between them. The CDR3 length is 18 residues. The CDR3 sequence is CASSLPTGFVSGANVLTF. The CDR3, as DNA: TGTGCCAGCAGTCTACCGACAGGTTTCGTCTCTGGGGCCAACGTCCTGACTTTC.

V usage is TRBV20-1 and J usage is TRBJ1-5; D is possibly TRBD1 (6 bases). V gave up 7 bases and J gave up 11 bases, with 15 bases separating them. The CDR3 length is 11 residues. The germline V gene has CDR1 DFQATT and CDR2 SNEGSKA (reference sequence). The CDR3 region has the DNA TGCAGTGTCAGCAAGGGGGGAACCCAGCATTTT. This translates into CSVSKGGTQHF.

Concerning this clonotype itself: The junction departs from germline at one end; a sequencing error may be responsible. The CDR3 bases are TGCAGTCCTAGCCGCGCCGAGGGTGGCTACACCTTC. It yields the protein CSPSRAEGGYTF. The gene calls are TRBV20-1 and TRBJ1-2, with no clear D. Looked up from germline, CDR1 is DFQATT and CDR2 is SNEGSKA (reference sequence). The CDR3 spans 12 residues.

This chain connects TRBV4-3 to TRBJ1-3, with a tentative D call TRBD1 (5 bases). V lost 0 bases to trimming and J lost 1 base, with 13 bases between them. The length of the CDR3 is 17 residues. Germline CDR1 is LGHNA and CDR2 is YSLEER. In DNA form, the CDR3 reads TGCGCCAGCAGCCAAGATTCGGGACTCTCGTCTGGAAACACCATATATTTT. Translation gives CASSQDSGLSSGNTIYF.

The chain joins TRBV4-3 to TRBJ2-2; D may match TRBD1 or TRBD2 (5 bases each). Germline CDR1 LGHNA, CDR2 YSLEER. This CDR3 is built from 16 residues. Trimming removed 1 base from V and 3 bases from J, with 12 bases in between. CDR3 protein: CASSQALGRYTGELFF. The DNA of the CDR3 is TGCGCCAGCAGCCAAGCTTTGGGACGGTACACCGGGGAGCTGTTTTTT.

V usage is TRBV25-1 and J usage is TRBJ2-1; 12 positions agree with TRBD2. This CDR3 spans 17 amino acids. Germline V gene sequence: CDR1 MGHDK, CDR2 SYGVNS. The ends lost 1 base at V and 5 bases at J; junction bases unmatched: 6. CDR3 protein: CASSESVRLAGDNEQFF. CDR3 sequence (DNA): TGTGCCAGCAGTGAATCGGTAAGACTAGCGGGGGACAATGAGCAGTTCTTC.